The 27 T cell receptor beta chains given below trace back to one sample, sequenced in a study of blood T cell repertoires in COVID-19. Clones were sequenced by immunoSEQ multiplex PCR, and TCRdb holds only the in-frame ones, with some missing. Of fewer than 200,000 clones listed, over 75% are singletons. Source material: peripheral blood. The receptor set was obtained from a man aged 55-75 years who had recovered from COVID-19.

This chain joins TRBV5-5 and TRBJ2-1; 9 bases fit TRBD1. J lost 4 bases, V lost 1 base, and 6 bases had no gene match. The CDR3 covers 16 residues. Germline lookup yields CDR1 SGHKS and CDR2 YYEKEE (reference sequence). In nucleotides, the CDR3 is TGTGCCAGCAGCTTGCAAGGACAGGGGAGTTACAATGAGCAGTTCTTC. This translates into CASSLQGQGSYNEQFF.

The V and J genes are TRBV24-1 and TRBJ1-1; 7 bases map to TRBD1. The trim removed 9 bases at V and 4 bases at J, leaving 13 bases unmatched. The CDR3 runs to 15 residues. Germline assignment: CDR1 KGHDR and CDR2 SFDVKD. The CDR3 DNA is TGTGCCACCGTAGATTCAGGGGGAAGTGGCACTGAAGCTTTCTTT. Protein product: CATVDSGGSGTEAFF.

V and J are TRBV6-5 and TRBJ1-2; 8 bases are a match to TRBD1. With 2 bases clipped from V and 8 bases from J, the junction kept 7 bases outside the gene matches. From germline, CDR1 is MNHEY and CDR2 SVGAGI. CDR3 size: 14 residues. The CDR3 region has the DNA TGTGCCAGCAGTTACGCAGGGGGCTTAAGCGGCTACACCTTC. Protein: CASSYAGGLSGYTF.

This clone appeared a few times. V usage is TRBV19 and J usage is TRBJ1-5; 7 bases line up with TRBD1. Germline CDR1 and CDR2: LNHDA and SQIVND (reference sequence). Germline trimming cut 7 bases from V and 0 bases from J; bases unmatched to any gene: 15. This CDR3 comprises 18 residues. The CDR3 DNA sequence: TGTGCCAGTACCTCCTCCCAGGGGGTAGGGTATAGCAATCAGCCCCAGCATTTT. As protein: CASTSSQGVGYSNQPQHF.

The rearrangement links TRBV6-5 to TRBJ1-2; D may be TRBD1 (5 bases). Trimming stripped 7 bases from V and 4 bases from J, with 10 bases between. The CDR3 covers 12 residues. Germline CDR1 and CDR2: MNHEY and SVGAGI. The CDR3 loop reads CASTMGGYGYTF. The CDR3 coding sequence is TGTGCCAGCACCATGGGGGGCTATGGCTACACCTTC.

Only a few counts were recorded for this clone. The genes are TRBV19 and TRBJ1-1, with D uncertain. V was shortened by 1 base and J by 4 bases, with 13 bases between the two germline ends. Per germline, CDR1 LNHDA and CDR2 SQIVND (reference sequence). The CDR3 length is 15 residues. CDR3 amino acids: CASSIAPGKVTEAFF. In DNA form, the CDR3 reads TGTGCCAGTAGTATAGCTCCAGGTAAGGTCACTGAAGCTTTCTTT.

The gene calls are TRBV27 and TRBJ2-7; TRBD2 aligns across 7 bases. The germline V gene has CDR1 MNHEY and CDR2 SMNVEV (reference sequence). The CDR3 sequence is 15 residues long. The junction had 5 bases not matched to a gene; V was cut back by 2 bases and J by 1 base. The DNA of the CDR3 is TGTGCCAGCAGTTTACTTCAGGGAGGGTCCTACGAGCAGTACTTC. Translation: CASSLLQGGSYEQYF.

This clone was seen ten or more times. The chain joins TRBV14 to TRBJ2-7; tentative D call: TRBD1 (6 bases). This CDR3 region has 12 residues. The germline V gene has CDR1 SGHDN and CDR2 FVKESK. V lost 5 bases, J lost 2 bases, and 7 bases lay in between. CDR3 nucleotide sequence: TGTGCCAGCAGCTGGACAGCCTACGAGCAGTACTTC. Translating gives CASSWTAYEQYF.

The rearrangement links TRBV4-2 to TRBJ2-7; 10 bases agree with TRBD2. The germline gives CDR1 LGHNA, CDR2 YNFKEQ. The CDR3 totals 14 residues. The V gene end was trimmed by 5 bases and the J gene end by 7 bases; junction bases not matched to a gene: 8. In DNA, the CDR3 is TGTGCCAGCAGCGTGAGCGGGGGGGCAGGGGAGCAGTACTTC. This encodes CASSVSGGAGEQYF.

DNA of the CDR3: TGTGCCAGCAGTTTATTCGGGGGGGTAGTCAATTCACCCCTCCACTTT. Translating it yields CASSLFGGVVNSPLHF. This chain connects TRBV27 to TRBJ1-6; D possibly corresponds to TRBD1 (5 bases). There are 16 residues in the CDR3. V was cut by 1 base and J by 7 bases, with 14 bases left in between. Germline V CDR1 and CDR2: MNHEY, SMNVEV (reference sequence).

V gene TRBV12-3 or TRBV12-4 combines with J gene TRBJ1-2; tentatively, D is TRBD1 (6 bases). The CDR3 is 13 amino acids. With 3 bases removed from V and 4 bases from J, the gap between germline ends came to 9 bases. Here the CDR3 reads CASSLQGTYGYTF. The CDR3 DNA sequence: TGTGCCAGCAGTTTGCAGGGGACCTATGGCTACACCTTC.

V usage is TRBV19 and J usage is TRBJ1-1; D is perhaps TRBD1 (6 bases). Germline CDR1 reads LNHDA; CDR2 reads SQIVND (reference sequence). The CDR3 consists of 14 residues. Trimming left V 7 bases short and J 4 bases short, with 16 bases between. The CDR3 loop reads CASIPYRESTEAFF. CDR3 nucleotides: TGTGCCAGTATCCCCTACAGGGAGAGCACTGAAGCTTTCTTT. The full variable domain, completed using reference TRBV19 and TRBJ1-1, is DGGITQSPKYLFRKEGQNVTLSCEQNLNHDAMYWYRQDPGQGLRLIYYSQIVNDFQKGDIAEGYSVSREKKESFPLTVTSAQKNPTAFYLCASIPYRESTEAFFGQGTRLTVV.

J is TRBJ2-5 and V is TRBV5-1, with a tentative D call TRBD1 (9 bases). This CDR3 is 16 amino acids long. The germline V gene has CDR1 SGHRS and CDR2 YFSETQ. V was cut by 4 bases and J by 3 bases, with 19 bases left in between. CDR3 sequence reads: CASSPGGTGLEETQYF. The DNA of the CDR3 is TGCGCCAGCAGCCCGGGGGGGACAGGGTTGGAAGAGACCCAGTACTTC.

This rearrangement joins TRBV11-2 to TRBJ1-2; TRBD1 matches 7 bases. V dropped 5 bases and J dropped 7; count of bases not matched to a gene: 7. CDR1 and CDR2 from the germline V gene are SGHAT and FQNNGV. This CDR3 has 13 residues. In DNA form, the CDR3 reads TGTGCCAGCAGCCTACAGAGACAGGGTGGCTACACCTTC. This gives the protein CASSLQRQGGYTF.

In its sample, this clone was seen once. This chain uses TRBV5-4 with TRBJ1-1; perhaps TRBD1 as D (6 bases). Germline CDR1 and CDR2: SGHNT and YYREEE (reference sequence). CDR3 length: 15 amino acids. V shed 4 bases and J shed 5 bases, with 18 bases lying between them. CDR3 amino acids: CASSKKQGLVTEAFF. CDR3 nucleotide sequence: TGTGCCAGCAGCAAAAAACAGGGCTTGGTGACTGAAGCTTTCTTT.

In nucleotides, the CDR3 is TGTGCCAGTAGTAAGTGGGCAGGGGAAGAGACCCAGTACTTC. Protein product: CASSKWAGEETQYF. This chain connects TRBV19 to TRBJ2-5, with D perhaps TRBD1 (6 bases). Germline V gives CDR1 LNHDA, CDR2 SQIVND (reference sequence). CDR3 size: 14 residues. Trimming took off 4 bases at V and 3 bases at J, with 12 bases between the two ends.

CDR3 in amino acids: CASSLGQGMMSTDTQYF. The CDR3 region has the DNA TGTGCCAGCAGCTTAGGGCAGGGAATGATGAGCACAGATACGCAGTATTTT. This chain links TRBV11-3 with TRBJ2-3, with D maybe TRBD1 (5 bases). The V gene lost 1 base and the J gene lost 0 bases, with 14 bases spanning the gap. CDR1 and CDR2 (germline): SGHNT, YENEEA. The CDR3 is 17 residues long.

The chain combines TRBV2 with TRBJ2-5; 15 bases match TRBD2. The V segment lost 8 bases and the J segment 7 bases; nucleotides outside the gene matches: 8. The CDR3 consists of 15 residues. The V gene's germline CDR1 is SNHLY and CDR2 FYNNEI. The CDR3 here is CASSRTSGGAGTQYF. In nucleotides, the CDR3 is TGTGCCAGCTCAAGGACTAGCGGGGGGGCTGGGACCCAGTACTTC. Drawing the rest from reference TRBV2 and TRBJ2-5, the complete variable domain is EPEVTQTPSHQVTQMGQEVILRCVPISNHLYFYWYRQILGQKVEFLVSFYNNEISEKSEIFDDQFSVERPDGSNFTLKIRSTKLEDSAMYFCASSRTSGGAGTQYFGPGTRLLVL.

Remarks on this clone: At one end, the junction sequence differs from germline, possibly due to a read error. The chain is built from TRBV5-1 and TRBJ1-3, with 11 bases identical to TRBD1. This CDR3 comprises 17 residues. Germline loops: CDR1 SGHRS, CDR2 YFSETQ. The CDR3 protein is CASSLYGTGGSGNTIYF. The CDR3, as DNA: TGCGCCAGCAGCTTGTACGGGACAGGGGGTTCTGGGAACACCATATATTTT.

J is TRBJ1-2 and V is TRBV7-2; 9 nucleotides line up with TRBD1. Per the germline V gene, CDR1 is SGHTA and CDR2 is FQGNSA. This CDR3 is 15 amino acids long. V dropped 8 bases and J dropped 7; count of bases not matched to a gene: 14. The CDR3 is CASSSQGGTGSGYTF. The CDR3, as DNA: TGTGCCAGCTCCTCCCAGGGGGGGACAGGGAGTGGCTACACCTTC. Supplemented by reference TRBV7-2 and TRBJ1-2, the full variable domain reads GAGVSQSPSNKVTEKGKDVELRCDPISGHTALYWYRQSLGQGLEFLIYFQGNSAPDKSGLPSDRFSAERTGGSVSTLTIQRTQQEDSAVYLCASSSQGGTGSGYTFGSGTRLTVV.

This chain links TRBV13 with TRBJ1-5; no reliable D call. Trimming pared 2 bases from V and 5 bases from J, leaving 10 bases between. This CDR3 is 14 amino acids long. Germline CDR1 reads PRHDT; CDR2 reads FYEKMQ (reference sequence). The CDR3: CASSLYGVDQPQHF. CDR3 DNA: TGTGCCAGCAGCTTATACGGGGTTGATCAGCCCCAGCATTTT.

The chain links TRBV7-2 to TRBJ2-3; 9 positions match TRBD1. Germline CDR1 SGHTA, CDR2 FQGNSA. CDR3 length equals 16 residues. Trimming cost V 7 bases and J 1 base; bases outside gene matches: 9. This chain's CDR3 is CASKIQGAVGTDTQYF. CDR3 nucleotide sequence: TGTGCCAGCAAAATACAGGGGGCGGTGGGCACAGATACGCAGTATTTT.

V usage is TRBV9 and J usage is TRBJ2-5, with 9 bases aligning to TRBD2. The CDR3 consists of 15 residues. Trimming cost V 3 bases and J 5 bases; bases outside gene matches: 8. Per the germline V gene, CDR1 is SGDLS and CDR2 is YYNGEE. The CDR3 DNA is TGTGCCAGCAGCGCGGCGGGGGGGAGGTTGGAGACCCAGTACTTC. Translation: CASSAAGGRLETQYF.

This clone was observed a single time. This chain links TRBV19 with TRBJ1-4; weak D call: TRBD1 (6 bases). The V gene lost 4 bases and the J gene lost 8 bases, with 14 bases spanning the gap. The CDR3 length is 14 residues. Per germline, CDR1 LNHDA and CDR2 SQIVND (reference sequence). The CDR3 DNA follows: TGTGCCAGTAGTAACCGGGACACAGGGGAAAAACTGTTTTTT. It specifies CASSNRDTGEKLFF.

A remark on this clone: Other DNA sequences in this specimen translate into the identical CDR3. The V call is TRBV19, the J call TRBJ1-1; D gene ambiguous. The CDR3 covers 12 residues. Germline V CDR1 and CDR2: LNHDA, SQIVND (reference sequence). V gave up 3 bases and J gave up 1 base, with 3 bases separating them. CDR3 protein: CASSIRNTEAFF. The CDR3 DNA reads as TGTGCCAGTAGTATCCGGAACACTGAAGCTTTCTTT.

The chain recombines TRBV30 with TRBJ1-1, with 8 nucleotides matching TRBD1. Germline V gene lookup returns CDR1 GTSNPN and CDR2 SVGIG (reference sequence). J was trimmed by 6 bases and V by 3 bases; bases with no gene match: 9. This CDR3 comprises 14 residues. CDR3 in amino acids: CAWSFPQGDSEAFF. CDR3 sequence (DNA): TGTGCCTGGAGCTTCCCACAGGGGGATTCTGAAGCTTTCTTT. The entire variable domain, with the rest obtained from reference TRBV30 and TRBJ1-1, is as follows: SQTIHQWPATLVQPVGSPLSLECTVEGTSNPNLYWYRQAAGRGLQLLFYSVGIGQISSEVPQNLSASRPQDRQFILSSKKLLLSDSGFYLCAWSFPQGDSEAFFGQGTRLTVV.

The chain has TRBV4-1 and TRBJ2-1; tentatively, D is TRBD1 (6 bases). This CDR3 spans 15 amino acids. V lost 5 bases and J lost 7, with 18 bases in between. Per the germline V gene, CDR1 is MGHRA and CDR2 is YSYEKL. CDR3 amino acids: CASSETGYLGNEQFF. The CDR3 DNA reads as TGCGCCAGCAGCGAGACAGGATATCTGGGAAATGAGCAGTTCTTC.